The rows below give T cell receptor beta chains drawn from one sample of a study of T-cell memory formation after mild COVID-19. TCRdb ran MiXCR on the 5' RACE reads and lists one entry per CDR3 protein. The table records around 500,000 distinct CDR3 sequences, around a sixth of them present only once. The sample comprised PBMCs or a T cell subset sorted from them (not recorded which). These receptors were collected from an adult woman who had mild COVID-19 (a few samples of this study predate the infection). Cell type and time point are not known. Both conserved end residues are part of each CDR3. The order of the fields is J gene, V gene, D gene, clone size, CDR3 DNA, CDR3 protein. D genes are given only for firm matches. The size of a clone is reported for some rows only, either as once, few or many, or as a class for expanded clones.

TRBJ2-1 | TRBV12-3/TRBV12-4 | TRBD1 | many | TGTGCCAGCAGTCCTTTTCGGACAGGGGGCTCTGAGCAGTTCTTC | CASSPFRTGGSEQFF
TRBJ2-5 | TRBV5-1 | TRBD1 | . | TGCGCCAGCAGCTATCAGTCAGGGGGCAAAGAGACCCAGTACTTC | CASSYQSGGKETQYF
TRBJ1-1 | TRBV15 | . | . | TGTGCCACCAGCAGAGATATTAAGGGAAGCACTGAAGCTTTCTTT | CATSRDIKGSTEAFF
TRBJ2-5 | TRBV12-3/TRBV12-4 | TRBD2 | many | TGTGCCAGCAGGGGTAGCGGGGGAGAGACCCAGTACTTC | CASRGSGGETQYF
TRBJ2-1 | TRBV6-5 | TRBD1 | few | TGTGCCAGCAGCGGAGCGGGACAGGGCAATGAGCAGTTCTTC | CASSGAGQGNEQFF
TRBJ1-3 | TRBV3-1 | . | . | TGTGCCAGCAGCCAATCCCATGAAGAGGACACCATATATTTT | CASSQSHEEDTIYF
TRBJ2-5 | TRBV4-2 | . | many | TGTGCCAGCAGCCAAGATCTTGTGGGGGAGACCCAGTACTTC | CASSQDLVGETQYF
TRBJ2-3 | TRBV12-3/TRBV12-4 | . | few | TGTGCTTCGCGGAGGGGGGGCTCGGGATTTATAGATACGCAGTATTTT | CASRRGGSGFIDTQYF
TRBJ1-1 | TRBV5-1 | TRBD1 | . | TGCGCCAGCAGCTTGACAGGGGAGCGGGACACTGAAGCTTTCTTT | CASSLTGERDTEAFF
TRBJ1-2 | TRBV3-1 | . | . | TGTGCCAGCAGCCAAGGGATGGGGAACTATGGCTACACCTTC | CASSQGMGNYGYTF
TRBJ2-7 | TRBV6-6 | TRBD2 | few | TGTGCCAGCAGTTACACCCGACTAGCTGCCGAGCAGTACTTC | CASSYTRLAAEQYF
TRBJ1-4 | TRBV6-5 | TRBD1 | once | TGTGCCAGCAGTCGAACCGGGACAGGGGTTTTAGGAAAACTGTTTTTT | CASSRTGTGVLGKLFF
TRBJ2-2 | TRBV20-1 | . | few | TGCAGTGCTAGGTCGGCAGGAAAGAACACCGGGGAGCTGTTTTTT | CSARSAGKNTGELFF
TRBJ2-1 | TRBV6-4 | TRBD2 | . | TGTGCCAGCAGTGATCGGGGGGGCCGCGATGAGCAGTTCTTC | CASSDRGGRDEQFF
TRBJ1-4 | TRBV6-5 | TRBD1 | few | TGTGCCAGCAGGGACAGGGCTTTTAATGAAAAACTGTTTTTT | CASRDRAFNEKLFF
TRBJ2-7 | TRBV27 | . | . | TGTGCCAGTGGACAGTATTCTCCCTACGAGCAGTACTTC | CASGQYSPYEQYF
TRBJ1-5 | TRBV5-1 | TRBD1 | few | TGCGCCAGCAGCTTGGTCGGGACAGGGTTGGGTCAGCCCCAGCATTTT | CASSLVGTGLGQPQHF
TRBJ2-3 | TRBV7-2 | . | few | TGTGCCAGCAGCTTAACGGGAGTGAGAGGAGATACGCAGTATTTT | CASSLTGVRGDTQYF
TRBJ2-1 | TRBV6-2/TRBV6-3 | . | . | TGTGCCAGCAGTGGACTACCCAATGAGCAGTTCTTC | CASSGLPNEQFF
TRBJ2-5 | TRBV3-1 | . | few | TGTGCCAGCAGCCAGCCAAGGACAGACCGCCAAGAGACCCAGTACTTC | CASSQPRTDRQETQYF
TRBJ1-5 | TRBV7-3 | TRBD1 | . | TGTGCCAGCAGCTGGGACAGGGCAGGGCAGCCCCAGCATTTT | CASSWDRAGQPQHF
TRBJ2-7 | TRBV12-3/TRBV12-4 | TRBD2 | few | TGTGCCAGCAGCCCTGGGCGGGGGTTTGTTCACTACGAGCAGTACTTC | CASSPGRGFVHYEQYF
TRBJ2-1 | TRBV20-1 | TRBD2 | few | TGCAGTGCTAGAGATCGGGCTAGCGGATACAATGAGCAGTTCTTC | CSARDRASGYNEQFF
TRBJ2-2 | TRBV3-1 | TRBD1 | . | TGTGCCAGCAGCCAAGGACAGGGTGGCACCGGGGAGCTGTTTTTT | CASSQGQGGTGELFF
TRBJ2-1 | TRBV7-9 | TRBD2 | few | TGTGCCAGCAGCTTAACTAGCGGGTTATACAATGAGCAGTTCTTC | CASSLTSGLYNEQFF
TRBJ1-3 | TRBV5-6 | . | . | TGTGCCAGCAGCTTGGAGGCGTTGGACAGCCACTCTGGAAACACCATATATTTT | CASSLEALDSHSGNTIYF
TRBJ2-5 | TRBV2 | TRBD2 | . | TGTGCCAGCAGTGACAAAAGGTCTAGCGGACAACAAGAGACCCAGTACTTC | CASSDKRSSGQQETQYF
TRBJ2-6 | TRBV7-8 | TRBD2 | many | TGTGCCAGCAGCTTAGTAGGACTAGATCTTTCTGGGGCCAACGTCCTGACTTTC | CASSLVGLDLSGANVLTF
TRBJ1-1 | TRBV20-1 | . | . | TGCAGTGCTAGTAATGGGTTTGACAACACTGAAGCTTTCTTT | CSASNGFDNTEAFF
TRBJ2-7 | TRBV2 | . | few | TGTGCCAGCAGTGAAGTCGCGGGCCCCTCCTACGAGCAGTACTTC | CASSEVAGPSYEQYF
TRBJ1-1 | TRBV5-1 | TRBD1 | . | TGCGCCAGCAGCTTGACAGGGCAGGGGGGGATCACTGAAGCTTTCTTT | CASSLTGQGGITEAFF
TRBJ2-1 | TRBV5-1 | . | . | TGCGCCAGCAGCACAGCACCGGGGAAACACAATGAGCAGTTCTTC | CASSTAPGKHNEQFF
TRBJ1-2 | TRBV24-1 | . | . | TGTGCCACCAGTGATGCAGGGGTGGGCTACACCTTC | CATSDAGVGYTF
TRBJ2-2 | TRBV5-1 | . | few | TGCGCCAGCAGCTTGGGGAGGCCCACCGGGGAGCTGTTTTTT | CASSLGRPTGELFF
TRBJ1-3 | TRBV27 | TRBD1 | few | TGTGCCAGCAGTTTGGGCAGGGGGTCGAGCTCTGGAAACACCATATATTTT | CASSLGRGSSSGNTIYF
TRBJ2-2 | TRBV23-1 | . | many | TGCGCCAGCAGCCCCGGGACCGTTGAACCCCCATCGGACACCGGGGAGCTGTTTTTT | CASSPGTVEPPSDTGELFF
TRBJ2-2 | TRBV11-2 | . | many | TGTGCCAGCATCAAACTGGACACCGGGGAGCTGTTTTTT | CASIKLDTGELFF
TRBJ2-1 | TRBV18 | . | few | TGTGCCAGCTCACCACCAGGAAGCTCCTACAATGAGCAGTTCTTC | CASSPPGSSYNEQFF
TRBJ2-7 | TRBV4-1 | . | . | TGCGCCAGCAGCCAAGGATCCGACAGCTCCTACGAGCAGTACTTC | CASSQGSDSSYEQYF
TRBJ2-3 | TRBV5-1 | . | . | TGCGCCAGCAGCTTGGCGCCCCCGGGACTCCGCGGAGATACGCAGTATTTT | CASSLAPPGLRGDTQYF
TRBJ2-2 | TRBV3-1 | . | . | TGTGCCAGCAGCCAAGGTGGGGGTCCGGGGGAGCTGTTTTTT | CASSQGGGPGELFF
TRBJ1-1 | TRBV6-6 | . | few | TGTGCCAGCAGGCCGGTGAACACTGAAGCTTTCTTT | CASRPVNTEAFF
TRBJ1-1 | TRBV7-8 | . | few | TGTGCCAGCAGCTTAGGGGGAGGTAGAACTGAAGCTTTCTTT | CASSLGGGRTEAFF
TRBJ1-2 | TRBV6-1 | . | . | TGTGCCAGCCTCTCCGGGGGGGGGCTATGGGTTGGCTACACCTTC | CASLSGGGLWVGYTF
TRBJ2-3 | TRBV7-2 | . | . | TGTGCCAGCAGCCCGAGCCTTGGACGCACAGATACGCAGTATTTT | CASSPSLGRTDTQYF
TRBJ2-7 | TRBV30 | . | many | TGTGCCTGGAGTGGGACTTTCGACGAGCAGTACTTC | CAWSGTFDEQYF
TRBJ2-1 | TRBV18 | . | . | TGTGCCAGCTCACCAAGTCAGGGCGCTCGCAATGAGCAGTTCTTC | CASSPSQGARNEQFF
TRBJ2-1 | TRBV7-9 | TRBD2 | many | TGTGCCAGCAGCCCTCGCCTAGCGGGAGCCTACAATGAGCAGTTCTTC | CASSPRLAGAYNEQFF